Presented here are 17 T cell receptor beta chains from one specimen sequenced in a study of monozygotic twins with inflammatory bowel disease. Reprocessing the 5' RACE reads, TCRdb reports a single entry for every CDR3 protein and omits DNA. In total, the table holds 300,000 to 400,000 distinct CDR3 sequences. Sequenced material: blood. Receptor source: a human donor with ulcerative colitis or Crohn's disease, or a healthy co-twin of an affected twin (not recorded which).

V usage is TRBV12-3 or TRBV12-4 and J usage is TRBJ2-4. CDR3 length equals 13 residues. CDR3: CASSFKVFPITNF.

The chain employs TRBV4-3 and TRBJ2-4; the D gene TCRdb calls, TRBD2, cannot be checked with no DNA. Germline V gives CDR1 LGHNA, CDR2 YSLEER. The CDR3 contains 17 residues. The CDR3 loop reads CASSQREGALAKNIQYF.

The CDR3 loop is CASSVGGNYGYTF. This chain connects TRBV5-6 to TRBJ1-2; checking the TCRdb D call of TRBD1 is not possible without DNA. The germline V gene has CDR1 SGHDT and CDR2 YYEEEE. The CDR3 covers 13 residues.

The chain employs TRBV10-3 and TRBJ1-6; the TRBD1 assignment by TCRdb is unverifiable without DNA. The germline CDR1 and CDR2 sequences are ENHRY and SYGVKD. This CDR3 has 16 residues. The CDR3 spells CAISGTGGINNSPLHF.

The CDR3 loop reads CASSVGMMGNYGYTF. This chain connects TRBV9 to TRBJ1-2. The CDR3 covers 15 residues. Germline lookup yields CDR1 SGDLS and CDR2 YYNGEE.

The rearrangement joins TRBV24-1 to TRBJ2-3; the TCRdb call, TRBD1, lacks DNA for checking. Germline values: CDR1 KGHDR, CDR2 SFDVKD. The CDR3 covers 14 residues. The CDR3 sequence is CATSGQGTTDTQYF.

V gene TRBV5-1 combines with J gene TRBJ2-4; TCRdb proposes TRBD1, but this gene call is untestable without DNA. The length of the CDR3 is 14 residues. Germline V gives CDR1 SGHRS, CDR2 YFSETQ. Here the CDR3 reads CASSLAGQVKVQYF.

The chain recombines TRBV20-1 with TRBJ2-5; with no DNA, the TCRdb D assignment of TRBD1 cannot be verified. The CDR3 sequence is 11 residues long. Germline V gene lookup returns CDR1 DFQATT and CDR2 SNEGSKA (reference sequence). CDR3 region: CSASAPGAQYF.

The CDR3 protein is CASRGHPGANVLTF. The chain carries TRBV2 and TRBJ2-6. Germline CDR1 is SNHLY and CDR2 is FYNNEI. The length of the CDR3 is 14 residues.

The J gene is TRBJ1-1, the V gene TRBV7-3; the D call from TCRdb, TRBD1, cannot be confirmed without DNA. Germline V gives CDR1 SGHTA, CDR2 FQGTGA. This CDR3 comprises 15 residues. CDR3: CASSMDSGGSTEAFF.

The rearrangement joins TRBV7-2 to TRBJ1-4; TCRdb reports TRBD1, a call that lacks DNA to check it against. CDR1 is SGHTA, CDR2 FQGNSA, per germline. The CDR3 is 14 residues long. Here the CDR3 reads CASSLGSLGEKLFF.

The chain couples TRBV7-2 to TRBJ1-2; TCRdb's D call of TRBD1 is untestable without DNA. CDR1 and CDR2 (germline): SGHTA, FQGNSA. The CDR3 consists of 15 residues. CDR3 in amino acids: CASSGHLTGARGYTF.

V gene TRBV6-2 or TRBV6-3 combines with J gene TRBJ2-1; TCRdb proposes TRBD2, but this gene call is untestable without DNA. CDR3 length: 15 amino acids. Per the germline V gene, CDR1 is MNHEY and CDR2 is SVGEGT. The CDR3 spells CASTSLLAGYNEQFF.

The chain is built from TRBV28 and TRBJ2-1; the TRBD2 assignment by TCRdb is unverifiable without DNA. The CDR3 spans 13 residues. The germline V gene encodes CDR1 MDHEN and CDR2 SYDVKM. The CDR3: CASIARGPNEQFF.

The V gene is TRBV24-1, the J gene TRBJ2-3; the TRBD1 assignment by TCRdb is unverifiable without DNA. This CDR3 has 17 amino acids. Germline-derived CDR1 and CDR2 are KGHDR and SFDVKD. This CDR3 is CATSDLGKTGLGDTQYF.

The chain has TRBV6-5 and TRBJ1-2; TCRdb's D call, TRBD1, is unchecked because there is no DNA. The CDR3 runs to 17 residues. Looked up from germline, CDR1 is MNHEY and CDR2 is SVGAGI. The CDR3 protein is CASSYYSGQGRNYGYTF.

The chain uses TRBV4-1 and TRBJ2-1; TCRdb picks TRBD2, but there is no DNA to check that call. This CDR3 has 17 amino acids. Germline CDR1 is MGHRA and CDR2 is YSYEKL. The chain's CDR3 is CASSQFSTSGGAPEQFF.